A single sample gave rise to the 11 T cell receptor beta chains below, sequenced in a study of T-cell reconstitution after alpha-beta-depleted transplantation in children. Unique molecular identifiers were incorporated when the TCRbeta library was constructed. MiXCR, applied by TCRdb to the PCR reads, yields one record per CDR3 protein. The profile shows about 580,000 distinct CDR3 sequences, roughly a quarter of them singletons. The input for sequencing was PBMCs, taken before TCRalphabeta/CD19-depleted stem cell transplant. The receptors were sampled from a boy younger than two with Wiskott-Aldrich syndrome, due to receive a stem cell transplant.

The chain is built from TRBV5-5 and TRBJ2-1, with TRBD1 matching 7 bases. Unmatched junction bases numbered 5, after V lost 8 bases and J lost 0 bases. Germline values: CDR1 SGHKS, CDR2 YYEKEE (reference sequence). The CDR3 has 14 amino acids. The CDR3 loop is CASFRDSSYNEQFF. Written as DNA, the CDR3 is TGTGCCAGTTTCCGGGACAGCTCCTACAATGAGCAGTTCTTC.

The J gene is TRBJ2-1, the V gene TRBV6-2 or TRBV6-3; unclear D gene. CDR3 length: 14 residues. CDR1 is MNHEY and CDR2 is SVGEGT in the germline V gene. The V gene lost 2 bases and the J gene lost 10 bases, with 15 bases spanning the gap. CDR3 DNA: TGTGCCAGCAGTTACCGGATTACCTCCATAGAGCAGTTCTTC. Translation: CASSYRITSIEQFF.

The genes are TRBV5-1 and TRBJ2-3; D is perhaps TRBD2 (6 bases). The CDR3 is 14 residues long. Deletions cut 1 base from V and 4 bases from J, with 10 bases between. Germline CDR1 reads SGHRS; CDR2 reads YFSETQ. CDR3 DNA sequence: TGCGCCAGCAGCTTGAGACTAGTTCCAGATACGCAGTATTTT. Amino acid sequence: CASSLRLVPDTQYF.

The chain uses TRBV12-3 or TRBV12-4 and TRBJ2-2; 11 bases line up with TRBD1. The trim removed 7 bases at V and 3 bases at J, leaving 4 bases unmatched. The CDR3 length is 15 residues. In DNA form, the CDR3 reads TGTGCCAGCACGGAGGGACAGGGGGACACCGGGGAGCTGTTTTTT. Translation: CASTEGQGDTGELFF.

V gene TRBV20-1 combines with J gene TRBJ1-1; a possible D gene is TRBD1 (5 bases). Per germline, CDR1 DFQATT and CDR2 SNEGSKA (reference sequence). CDR3 size: 14 residues. Trimming left V 1 base short and J 4 bases short, with 13 bases between. For the CDR3, the DNA is TGCAGTGCTAGAGGGCGGGGGGTGGTCACTGAAGCTTTCTTT. Translating it yields CSARGRGVVTEAFF.

The table lists this clonotype with many counts. The rearrangement links TRBV7-3 to TRBJ2-3; D ambiguous. Trimming took off 3 bases at V and 3 bases at J, with 10 bases between the two ends. Germline V CDR1 and CDR2: SGHTA, FQGTGA. The CDR3 runs 14 residues. The CDR3 DNA follows: TGTGCCAGCAGCTTGGGTCTGAGTACAGATACGCAGTATTTT. Translation gives CASSLGLSTDTQYF.

Here the CDR3 DNA reads TGTGCCAGCAGTTACTCACTGGGGGCCAAAAACATTCAGTACTTC. Translated, it gives CASSYSLGAKNIQYF. The chain employs TRBV6-5 and TRBJ2-4, with D hard to call. Looked up from germline, CDR1 is MNHEY and CDR2 is SVGAGI. V was trimmed by 0 bases and J by 1 base, leaving 7 bases between them. The CDR3 is made up of 15 amino acids.

The chain couples TRBV5-1 to TRBJ2-1; 7 positions match TRBD2. J gave up 1 base and V 2 bases, and 12 bases lay outside the gene matches. The CDR3 sequence is 18 residues long. Germline V gives CDR1 SGHRS, CDR2 YFSETQ. The CDR3 region is CASSFRLAGGGSYNEQFF. CDR3 DNA: TGCGCCAGCAGCTTTCGACTAGCCGGGGGAGGTTCCTACAATGAGCAGTTCTTC.

This sequence joins TRBV10-3 and TRBJ1-3, with D possibly TRBD1 on 5 matching bases. The CDR3 sequence is 15 residues long. The V and J ends lost 6 bases and 0 bases respectively, with 12 bases between them. The germline CDR1 and CDR2 sequences are ENHRY and SYGVKD. The CDR3 spells CAIRSQVYSGNTIYF. The CDR3 DNA reads TGTGCCATCAGGTCACAGGTGTACTCTGGAAACACCATATATTTT.

The chain employs TRBV27 and TRBJ2-7, with a weak D call TRBD1 (5 bases). CDR1 is MNHEY, CDR2 SMNVEV, per germline (reference sequence). V dropped 2 bases and J dropped 7 bases, with 21 bases sitting between them. The CDR3 has 16 amino acids. CDR3 nucleotide sequence: TGTGCCAGCAGTTTAATATATGGCAAGGGGAAACAGGAGCAGTACTTC. Translated, it gives CASSLIYGKGKQEQYF.

The chain recombines TRBV4-1 with TRBJ1-1, with D possibly being TRBD1 (5 bases). CDR3 length: 18 amino acids. The V gene lost 1 base and the J gene lost 2 bases, with 20 bases spanning the gap. Germline V CDR1 and CDR2: MGHRA, YSYEKL. The CDR3 here is CASSQVVYQGEFNTEAFF. The DNA of the CDR3 is TGCGCCAGCAGCCAAGTAGTTTATCAAGGGGAATTTAACACTGAAGCTTTCTTT.